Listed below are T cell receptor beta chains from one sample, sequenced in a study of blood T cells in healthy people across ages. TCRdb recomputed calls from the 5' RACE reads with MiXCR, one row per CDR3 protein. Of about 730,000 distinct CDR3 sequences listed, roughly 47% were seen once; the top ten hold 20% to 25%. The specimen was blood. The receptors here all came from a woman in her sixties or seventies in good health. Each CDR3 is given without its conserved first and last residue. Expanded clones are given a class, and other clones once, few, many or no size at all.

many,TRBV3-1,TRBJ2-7,ASSQETEQY
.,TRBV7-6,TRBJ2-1,ASSLSGLPGDEQF
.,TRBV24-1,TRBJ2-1,ATSDLGGNNEQF
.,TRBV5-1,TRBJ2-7,ASSPGTDLSYEQY
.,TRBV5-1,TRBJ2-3,ASSLGSGGASNTQY
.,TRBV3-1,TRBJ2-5,ASSQGPSGGADNEQY
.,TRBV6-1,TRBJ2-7,ASRPGQAYEQY
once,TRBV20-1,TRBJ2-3,SAPTRDRGPDTQY
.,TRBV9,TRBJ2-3,ASSVASGSPTDTQY
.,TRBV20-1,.,SARDPGLAGGPVYEQY
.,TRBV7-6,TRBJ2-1,ASSLRTGGTGEQF
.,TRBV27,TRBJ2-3,ASSLSRWSTDTQY
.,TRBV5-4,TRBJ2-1,ASSLAGARGTGQF
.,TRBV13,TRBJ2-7,ASGPRTGGTTYEQY
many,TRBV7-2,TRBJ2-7,ASSSLPSYEQY
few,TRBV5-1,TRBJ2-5,ASSPETGAETQY
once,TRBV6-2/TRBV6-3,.,ASTTAPCEQY
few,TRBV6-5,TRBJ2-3,ASRPEWGRWTDTQY
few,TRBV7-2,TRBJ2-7,ASSPWEGIGEQY
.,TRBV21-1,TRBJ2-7,AGAYEQY
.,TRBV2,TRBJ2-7,AGRQGNEQY
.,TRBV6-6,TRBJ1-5,ASSSGTGSLQPQH
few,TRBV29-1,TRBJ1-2,SVEAPGPGGNYGYT
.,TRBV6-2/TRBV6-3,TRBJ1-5,ASKEGGLGNQPQH
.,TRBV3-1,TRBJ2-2,ASSPDRGAPGELF
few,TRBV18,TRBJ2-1,ASSPQGLAGDEQF
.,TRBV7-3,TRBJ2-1,ASSLSPLNNEQF
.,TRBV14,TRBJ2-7,ASSQEGAGKQY
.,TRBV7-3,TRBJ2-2,ASSLTKTGVPGELF
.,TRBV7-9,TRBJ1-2,ASSLGRTYGYT
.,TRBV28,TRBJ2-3,ASSSGPDTDTQY
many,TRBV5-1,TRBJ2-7,ASTPPDSLGYEQY
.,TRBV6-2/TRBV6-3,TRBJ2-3,ASSRTGHSTDTQY
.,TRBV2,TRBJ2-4,ASSLDGQLAKNIQY
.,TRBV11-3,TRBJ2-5,ASSKGLARQETQY
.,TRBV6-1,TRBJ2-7,ASSELVVGQDYEQY
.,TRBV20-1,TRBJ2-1,SARGTGANEQF
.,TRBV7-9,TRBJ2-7,ASSSAGLAGYNEQY
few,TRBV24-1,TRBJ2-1,ATGDWTEQF
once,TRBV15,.,ATSRIAGAHYNEQY
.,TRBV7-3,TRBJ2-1,ASSSLAGGPYEQF
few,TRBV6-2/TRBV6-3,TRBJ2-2,ASGHRGLNTGELF
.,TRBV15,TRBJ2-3,ATSRDLTGATDTQY
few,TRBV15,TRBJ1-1,ATSRDPDRGKGEAF
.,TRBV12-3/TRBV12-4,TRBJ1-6,ASSDRGAYNSPLH
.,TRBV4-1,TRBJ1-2,ASSQESVGGQKNYGYT
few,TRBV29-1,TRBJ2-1,SVEKIHEQF
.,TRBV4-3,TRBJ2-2,ASSQDLSDSGELF
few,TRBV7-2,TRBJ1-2,ASSPQAGEPYGYT
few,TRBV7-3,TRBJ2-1,ASADVPGNEQF
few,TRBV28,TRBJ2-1,ASSLWRGQNEQF
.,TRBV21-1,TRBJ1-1,ASSEADKMNTEAF
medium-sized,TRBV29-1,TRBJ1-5,SARQGGNQPQH
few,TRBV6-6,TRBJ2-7,ASRPGQGMGTYEQY
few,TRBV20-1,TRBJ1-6,SASPSTGNNSPLH